The 5 T cell receptor beta chains given below trace back to one sample, sequenced in a study of molecular identifiers for immune sequencing clone quantification. TCRdb fed the PCR reads into MiXCR, producing one record per CDR3 protein. The sample shows about 32,000 distinct CDR3 sequences, roughly 19% of them seen only once. The sequencing input was naive CD8+ T cells from blood, with Jurkat cell RNA spiked in. Subset noted: FACS-sorted CD8+CD4-CCR7+CD45RA+ naive T cells. All receptors derive from a human donor in good health. Some libraries in this study had Jurkat cell RNA spiked in.

With respect to this clonotype: Possible read error: a much larger clone is one base away. This chain links TRBV20-1 with TRBJ2-1; the D is unclear. Trimming took 1 base from V and 2 from J, leaving 21 bases between them. The CDR3 spans 18 residues. The germline V gene has CDR1 DFQATT and CDR2 SNEGSKA (reference sequence). The DNA for the CDR3 is TGCAGTGCTAGAGGCCTCGCCTGGGATGGGATTACCTACAATGAGCAGTTCTTC. Its translation is CSARGLAWDGITYNEQFF.

This clonotype came up a few times. V is TRBV7-2 and J is TRBJ2-3, with 12 bases that match TRBD2. The trim removed 1 base at V and 4 bases at J, leaving 12 bases unmatched. The CDR3 loop spans 19 amino acids. CDR1 is SGHTA and CDR2 is FQGNSA in the germline V gene. Here the CDR3 DNA reads TGTGCCAGCAGCTTAGGACTAGCGGGGGCCTTGCGTCGTGCAGATACGCAGTATTTT. Translating it yields CASSLGLAGALRRADTQYF. The full variable domain, completed using reference TRBV7-2 and TRBJ2-3, is GAGVSQSPSNKVTEKGKDVELRCDPISGHTALYWYRQSLGQGLEFLIYFQGNSAPDKSGLPSDRFSAERTGGSVSTLTIQRTQQEDSAVYLCASSLGLAGALRRADTQYFGPGTRLTVL.

This clonotype was seen many times. V usage is TRBV6-2 or TRBV6-3 and J usage is TRBJ2-5; D may correspond to TRBD1 or TRBD2 (5 bases each). Deletions cut 10 bases from V and 5 bases from J, with 20 bases between. CDR3 length: 14 amino acids. The germline V gene has CDR1 MNHEY and CDR2 SVGEGT. The chain's CDR3 is CATSTGTALETQYF. CDR3 DNA: TGTGCCACCTCAACCGGGACGGCTCTCGAGACCCAGTACTTC.

The V call is TRBV5-6, the J call TRBJ2-3; a weak D match, TRBD2 (5 bases). V dropped 1 base and J dropped 5 bases, with 11 bases sitting between them. Per germline, CDR1 SGHDT and CDR2 YYEEEE. There are 14 residues in the CDR3. CDR3 in amino acids: CASSLWPGIDTQYF. The CDR3 coding sequence is TGTGCCAGCAGCTTGTGGCCCGGGATAGATACGCAGTATTTT.

In its sample, this clonotype was seen many times. This chain joins TRBV6-5 and TRBJ1-5, with D unclear. Germline assignment: CDR1 MNHEY and CDR2 SVGAGI. The V and J ends lost 6 bases and 4 bases respectively, with 10 bases between them. This CDR3 contains 13 residues. CDR3 sequence reads: CASRPLGNQPQHF. CDR3 coding DNA: TGTGCCAGCAGACCTCTAGGAAATCAGCCCCAGCATTTT.